This T cell receptor (beta chain) stems from a study of blood T cell repertoires in COVID-19. Trimming cost V 3 bases and J 4 bases, with 12 bases left between them. Germline loops: CDR1 MDHEN, CDR2 SYDVKM. The CDR3 is made up of 14 amino acids. In the authors' workflow: Cell counts per sample came from amplifying reference gene primers. Assay: immunoSEQ multiplex PCR; the TCRdb copy retains only in-frame clones and omits some. V and J calls and clone size are given by that table; D and trimming were obtained from the DNA. The sample has roughly 230,000 clones, nearly 90% seen once; the top ten hold 4%.

The TCR sequence derives from a young woman with acute COVID-19. The chain combines TRBV28 with TRBJ1-2; D is possibly TRBD1 (5 bases). Material for sequencing was PBMCs or T cells enriched from blood (not recorded which). CDR3 sequence (DNA): TGTGCCAGCAGTTTCGGGGGTCTAGGCTATGGCTACACCTTC. Translating gives CASSFGGLGYGYTF.